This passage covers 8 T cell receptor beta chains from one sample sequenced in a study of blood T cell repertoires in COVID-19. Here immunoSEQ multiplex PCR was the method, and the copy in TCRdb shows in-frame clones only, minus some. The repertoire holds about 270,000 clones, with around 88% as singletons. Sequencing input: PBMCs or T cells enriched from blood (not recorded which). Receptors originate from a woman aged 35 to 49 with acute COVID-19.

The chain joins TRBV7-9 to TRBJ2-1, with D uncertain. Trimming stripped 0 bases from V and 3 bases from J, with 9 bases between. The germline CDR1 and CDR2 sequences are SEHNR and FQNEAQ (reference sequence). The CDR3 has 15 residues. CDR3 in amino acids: CASSLARVNYNEQFF. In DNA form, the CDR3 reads TGTGCCAGCAGCTTAGCTAGAGTAAACTACAATGAGCAGTTCTTC.

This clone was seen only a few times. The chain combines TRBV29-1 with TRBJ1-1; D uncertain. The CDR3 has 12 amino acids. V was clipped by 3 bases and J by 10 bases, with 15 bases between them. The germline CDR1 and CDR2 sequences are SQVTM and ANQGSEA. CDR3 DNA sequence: TGCAGCGTTGACACGACTTATCTCGGAGCTTTCTTT. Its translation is CSVDTTYLGAFF.

This CDR3 is CASSRDKNTDTQYF. In nucleotides, the CDR3 is TGTGCCAGCAGCCGGGACAAGAACACAGATACGCAGTATTTT. The gene calls are TRBV5-4 and TRBJ2-3; D possibly corresponds to TRBD1 (6 bases). With 4 bases removed from V and 2 bases from J, the gap between germline ends came to 11 bases. Germline V CDR1 and CDR2: SGHNT, YYREEE (reference sequence). The CDR3 contains 14 residues.

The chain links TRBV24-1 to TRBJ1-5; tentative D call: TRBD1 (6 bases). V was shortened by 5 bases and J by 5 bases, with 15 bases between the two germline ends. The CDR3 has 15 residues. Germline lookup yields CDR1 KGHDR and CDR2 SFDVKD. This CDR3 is CATSVLRGCYQPQHF. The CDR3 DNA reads TGTGCCACCAGTGTTCTCAGGGGATGCTATCAGCCCCAGCATTTT.

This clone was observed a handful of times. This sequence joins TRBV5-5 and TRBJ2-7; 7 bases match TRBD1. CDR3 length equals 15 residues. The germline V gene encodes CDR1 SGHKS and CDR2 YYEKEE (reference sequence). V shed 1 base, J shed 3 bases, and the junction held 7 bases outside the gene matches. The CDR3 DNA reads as TGTGCCAGCAGCTTGTTAGGGGGCGAGGGCTACGAGCAGTACTTC. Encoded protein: CASSLLGGEGYEQYF.

The CDR3 bases are TGTGCCAGCAGCTTGGATGGCACTAGCGGGTTCAATGAGCAGTTCTTC. This sequence encodes CASSLDGTSGFNEQFF. This sequence joins TRBV5-4 and TRBJ2-1; 9 positions match TRBD2. The V gene end was trimmed by 0 bases and the J gene end by 6 bases; junction bases not matched to a gene: 7. Germline CDR1 reads SGHNT; CDR2 reads YYREEE (reference sequence). This CDR3 region has 16 residues. The whole variable domain, remainder taken from reference TRBV5-4 and TRBJ2-1, is ETGVTQSPTHLIKTRGQQVTLRCSSQSGHNTVSWYQQALGQGPQFIFQYYREEENGRGNFPPRFSGLQFPNYSSELNVNALELDDSALYLCASSLDGTSGFNEQFFGPGTRLTVL.

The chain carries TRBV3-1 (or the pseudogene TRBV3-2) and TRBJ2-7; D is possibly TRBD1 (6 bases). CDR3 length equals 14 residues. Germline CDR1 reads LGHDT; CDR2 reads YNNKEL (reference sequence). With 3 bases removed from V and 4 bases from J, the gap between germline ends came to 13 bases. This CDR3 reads CASSHAQGGYEQYF. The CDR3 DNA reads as TGTGCCAGCAGCCACGCACAGGGTGGGTACGAGCAGTACTTC.

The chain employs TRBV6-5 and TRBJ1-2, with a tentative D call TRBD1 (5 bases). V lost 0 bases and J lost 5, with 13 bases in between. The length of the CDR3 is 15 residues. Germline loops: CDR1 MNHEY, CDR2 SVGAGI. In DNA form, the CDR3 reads TGTGCCAGCAGTTACTCGGAAGGGGAGGAGTATGGCTACACCTTC. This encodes CASSYSEGEEYGYTF.